The rows below give T cell receptor beta chains drawn from one sample of a study of cytomegalovirus exposure and HLA in healthy donors. TCRdb's table, derived via immunoSEQ multiplex PCR, lists solely in-frame clones and lacks some. The table for this sample gives about 140,000 clones. The sample was PBMCs. Receptors were obtained from a male donor in good health and CMV-seronegative. Each CDR3 is given with its conserved first and last residue. The order of the fields is J gene, CDR3 length, V gene, D gene, CDR3 DNA, CDR3 protein. D genes are given only for firm matches.

j_gene: TRBJ2-7; len: 13; v_gene: TRBV7-2; d_gene: TRBD2; CDR3nt: TGTGCCAGCAGCCTAGCGGGGAGCTACGAGCAGTACTTC; CDR3aa: CASSLAGSYEQYF
j_gene: TRBJ2-1; len: 17; v_gene: TRBV7-9; d_gene: TRBD2; CDR3nt: TGTGCCAGCAGCCTAACTAGCGGGAGGACCTTCTTCAATGAGCAGTTCTTC; CDR3aa: CASSLTSGRTFFNEQFF
j_gene: TRBJ2-7; len: 15; v_gene: TRBV9; d_gene: TRBD2; CDR3nt: TGTGCCAGCAGCCCTTTTAGCGGGGGGCTCTACGAGCAGTACTTC; CDR3aa: CASSPFSGGLYEQYF
j_gene: TRBJ2-3; len: 16; v_gene: TRBV4-3; d_gene: -; CDR3nt: TGCGCCAGCAGCCAAGTAGCTAGATCAGGGGCAGATACGCAGTATTTT; CDR3aa: CASSQVARSGADTQYF
j_gene: TRBJ2-7; len: 15; v_gene: TRBV27; d_gene: -; CDR3nt: TGTGCCAGCAGCCCCGCGGGACAGCCAGCCTACGAGCAGTACTTC; CDR3aa: CASSPAGQPAYEQYF
j_gene: TRBJ1-5; len: 18; v_gene: TRBV30; d_gene: TRBD1; CDR3nt: TGTGCCTGGAGCCCTGATGCGGGACAGGGGGTTGGCAATCAGCCCCAGCATTTT; CDR3aa: CAWSPDAGQGVGNQPQHF
j_gene: TRBJ2-3; len: 13; v_gene: TRBV19; d_gene: -; CDR3nt: TGTGCCAGTACTCGAGCCCTCCTAGATACGCAGTATTTT; CDR3aa: CASTRALLDTQYF
j_gene: TRBJ1-6; len: 18; v_gene: TRBV30; d_gene: TRBD1; CDR3nt: TGTGCCTGGAGTCCCTCCCCGGGCCGGACAGGTGGGAATTCACCCCTCCACTTT; CDR3aa: CAWSPSPGRTGGNSPLHF
j_gene: TRBJ2-7; len: 16; v_gene: TRBV5-1; d_gene: TRBD2; CDR3nt: TGCGCCACCGCGCCCGACTCTAGCGGGAGGCGGGACGAGCAGTACTTC; CDR3aa: CATAPDSSGRRDEQYF
j_gene: TRBJ1-1; len: 13; v_gene: TRBV29-1; d_gene: TRBD1; CDR3nt: TGCAGCGTTCCCTCCGGGACAGGGTATCGGGCTTTCTTT; CDR3aa: CSVPSGTGYRAFF
j_gene: TRBJ2-5; len: 15; v_gene: TRBV15; d_gene: TRBD1; CDR3nt: TGTGCCACCAGCCGGGACAGGGGAGGTGGGGAGACCCAGTACTTC; CDR3aa: CATSRDRGGGETQYF
j_gene: TRBJ1-5; len: 15; v_gene: TRBV27; d_gene: TRBD1; CDR3nt: TGTGCCAGCAAGCTACAGGGGGATAGCAATCAGCCCCAGCATTTT; CDR3aa: CASKLQGDSNQPQHF
j_gene: TRBJ1-3; len: 15; v_gene: TRBV5-1; d_gene: TRBD1; CDR3nt: TGCGCCAGCAGGAGGCAGGGGGCGACTGGAAACACCATATATTTT; CDR3aa: CASRRQGATGNTIYF
j_gene: TRBJ1-3; len: 15; v_gene: TRBV27; d_gene: -; CDR3nt: TGTGCCAGCAGTTTATCGAGTACGTCTGGAAACACCATATATTTT; CDR3aa: CASSLSSTSGNTIYF
j_gene: TRBJ2-3; len: 17; v_gene: TRBV25-1; d_gene: -; CDR3nt: TGTGCCAGCAGTGAACTACCCGGGGGGCTTTACACAGATACGCAGTATTTT; CDR3aa: CASSELPGGLYTDTQYF
j_gene: TRBJ1-1; len: 9; v_gene: TRBV30; d_gene: -; CDR3nt: TGTGCATTAAACACTGAAGCTTTCTTT; CDR3aa: CALNTEAFF
j_gene: TRBJ2-7; len: 17; v_gene: TRBV19; d_gene: TRBD1; CDR3nt: TGTGCCAGTAGTATAGGTCTTGGCAGGGGGCGCAACAACGAGCAGTACTTC; CDR3aa: CASSIGLGRGRNNEQYF
j_gene: TRBJ1-1; len: 16; v_gene: TRBV19; d_gene: -; CDR3nt: TGTGCCAGTAGTAAAAATATCGACTTAAGGGGCACTGAAGCTTTCTTT; CDR3aa: CASSKNIDLRGTEAFF
j_gene: TRBJ1-2; len: 13; v_gene: TRBV11-1; d_gene: TRBD1; CDR3nt: TGTGCCAGCAGCTTACAGGGGGGCTATGGCTACACCTTC; CDR3aa: CASSLQGGYGYTF
j_gene: TRBJ2-2; len: 17; v_gene: TRBV6-9; d_gene: -; CDR3nt: TGTGCCAGCAGTTACCCACCTTCGGGTCTGAACACCGGGGAGCTGTTTTTT; CDR3aa: CASSYPPSGLNTGELFF
j_gene: TRBJ1-2; len: 15; v_gene: TRBV15; d_gene: -; CDR3nt: TGTGCCACCAGCAGAGATCGGGGAGGGAAGGGCGGCTACACCTTC; CDR3aa: CATSRDRGGKGGYTF
j_gene: TRBJ2-7; len: 15; v_gene: TRBV7-2; d_gene: TRBD2; CDR3nt: TGTGCCAGCAGCTTAGCAGCGGGGGGACTCTACGAGCAGTACTTC; CDR3aa: CASSLAAGGLYEQYF
j_gene: TRBJ2-7; len: 15; v_gene: TRBV7-6; d_gene: TRBD2; CDR3nt: TGTGCCAGCAGCGTCACTAGCGGGAGTAATTATGAGCAGTACTTC; CDR3aa: CASSVTSGSNYEQYF
j_gene: TRBJ2-2; len: 15; v_gene: TRBV5-6; d_gene: -; CDR3nt: TGTGCCAGCAGCCACGACCCGGCGGGCACCGGGGAGCTGTTTTTT; CDR3aa: CASSHDPAGTGELFF
j_gene: TRBJ2-1; len: 11; v_gene: TRBV29-1; d_gene: TRBD2; CDR3nt: TGCAGCGTTGCCCCGGGGGGTGAGCAGTTCTTC; CDR3aa: CSVAPGGEQFF
j_gene: TRBJ2-1; len: 15; v_gene: TRBV27; d_gene: -; CDR3nt: TGTGCCAGCAGTGCGGCAGGGGCCCCTTACAATGAGCAGTTCTTC; CDR3aa: CASSAAGAPYNEQFF
j_gene: TRBJ2-1; len: 12; v_gene: TRBV11-3; d_gene: -; CDR3nt: TGTGCCAGCAGCTTAATAGATAATGAGCAGTTCTTC; CDR3aa: CASSLIDNEQFF
j_gene: TRBJ1-5; len: 15; v_gene: TRBV9; d_gene: TRBD1; CDR3nt: TGTGCCAGCAGCACCGAAACAGGGGTCAATCAGCCCCAGCATTTT; CDR3aa: CASSTETGVNQPQHF
j_gene: TRBJ1-6; len: 14; v_gene: TRBV27; d_gene: TRBD1; CDR3nt: TGTGCCAGCAGGGAAGACAGGGGTAATTCACCCCTCCACTTT; CDR3aa: CASREDRGNSPLHF
j_gene: TRBJ2-7; len: 14; v_gene: TRBV4-2; d_gene: -; CDR3nt: TGTGCCAGCAGCCACAGGGACTTCGGTTACGAGCAGTACTTC; CDR3aa: CASSHRDFGYEQYF
j_gene: TRBJ1-1; len: 12; v_gene: TRBV18; d_gene: -; CDR3nt: TGTGCCAGCTCACATCAGGGGACTGAAGCTTTCTTT; CDR3aa: CASSHQGTEAFF
j_gene: TRBJ1-1; len: 14; v_gene: TRBV27; d_gene: -; CDR3nt: TGTGCCAGCAGTTCCACGGCGGGTAACACTGAAGCTTTCTTT; CDR3aa: CASSSTAGNTEAFF
j_gene: TRBJ2-3; len: 13; v_gene: TRBV30; d_gene: -; CDR3nt: TGTGCCTGGAGTTCGGGGGGCCCAGATACGCAGTATTTT; CDR3aa: CAWSSGGPDTQYF
j_gene: TRBJ2-1; len: 16; v_gene: TRBV18; d_gene: -; CDR3nt: TGTGCCAGCTCACCAGTACAAGGGCCCCTAGGGGGTGAGCAGTTCTTC; CDR3aa: CASSPVQGPLGGEQFF
j_gene: TRBJ2-7; len: 17; v_gene: TRBV25-1; d_gene: TRBD1; CDR3nt: TGTGCCAGCAGTGAAGGACAGGGGGTTCCCGGAAGCTACGAGCAGTACTTC; CDR3aa: CASSEGQGVPGSYEQYF
j_gene: TRBJ2-7; len: 14; v_gene: TRBV9; d_gene: TRBD2; CDR3nt: TGTGCCAGCAGCGTAGGCGGGAGCTCCTACGAGCAGTACTTC; CDR3aa: CASSVGGSSYEQYF
j_gene: TRBJ1-1; len: 18; v_gene: TRBV4-1; d_gene: -; CDR3nt: TGCGCCAGCAGCCAAGACATGGGTATGACAGTCTACAACACTGAAGCTTTCTTT; CDR3aa: CASSQDMGMTVYNTEAFF
j_gene: TRBJ1-1; len: 12; v_gene: TRBV5-6; d_gene: TRBD1; CDR3nt: TGTGCCAGCAGCACGACAGGGTTCGAAGCTTTCTTT; CDR3aa: CASSTTGFEAFF
j_gene: TRBJ1-1; len: 14; v_gene: TRBV25-1; d_gene: TRBD1; CDR3nt: TGTGCCAGCAGGAAAAACAGGGGTCACACTGAAGCTTTCTTT; CDR3aa: CASRKNRGHTEAFF
j_gene: TRBJ1-6; len: 16; v_gene: TRBV9; d_gene: TRBD1; CDR3nt: TGTGCCAGCAGCGCCCAGGGACAGACCTATAATTCACCCCTCCACTTT; CDR3aa: CASSAQGQTYNSPLHF
j_gene: TRBJ1-3; len: 15; v_gene: TRBV30; d_gene: -; CDR3nt: TGTGCCTGGAGTGTCTCCCTCGGCTCTGGAAACACCATATATTTT; CDR3aa: CAWSVSLGSGNTIYF
j_gene: TRBJ1-5; len: 14; v_gene: TRBV10-1; d_gene: TRBD1; CDR3nt: TGCGCCAGCAGTGCCGGGACAGGGAATCAGCCCCAGCATTTT; CDR3aa: CASSAGTGNQPQHF
j_gene: TRBJ1-2; len: 14; v_gene: TRBV6-6; d_gene: -; CDR3nt: TGTGCCAGCAGCCTAACCCTACAGGGTAATGGCTACACCTTC; CDR3aa: CASSLTLQGNGYTF
j_gene: TRBJ2-7; len: 15; v_gene: TRBV9; d_gene: TRBD2; CDR3nt: TGTGCCAGCAGCGTAGGGGGACTAGCGGGACTCGAGCAGTACTTC; CDR3aa: CASSVGGLAGLEQYF
j_gene: TRBJ2-1; len: 22; v_gene: TRBV30; d_gene: TRBD1; CDR3nt: TGTGCCTGGAGTATCACCGTGCGCGGCACAGGGGTCTTTATCCATCACGACAATGAGCAGTTCTTC; CDR3aa: CAWSITVRGTGVFIHHDNEQFF
j_gene: TRBJ2-1; len: 17; v_gene: TRBV27; d_gene: TRBD2; CDR3nt: TGTGCCAGCAGTTTTTTGGCTAGCGGTGCCCAAGGGAATGAGCAGTTCTTC; CDR3aa: CASSFLASGAQGNEQFF
j_gene: TRBJ1-6; len: 15; v_gene: TRBV30; d_gene: TRBD1; CDR3nt: TGTGCCGGGAGTGTACTGGGGACAGGCGCTTCACCCCTCCACTTT; CDR3aa: CAGSVLGTGASPLHF
j_gene: TRBJ2-3; len: 12; v_gene: TRBV7-3; d_gene: -; CDR3nt: TGTGCCAGCAGCTTTCTTCGGGATACGCAGTATTTT; CDR3aa: CASSFLRDTQYF
j_gene: TRBJ2-1; len: 17; v_gene: TRBV13; d_gene: -; CDR3nt: TGTGCCAGCAGCCTACCAGCCCCGGGGGAATCCTACAATGAGCAGTTCTTC; CDR3aa: CASSLPAPGESYNEQFF
j_gene: TRBJ2-6; len: 17; v_gene: TRBV18; d_gene: -; CDR3nt: TGTGCCAGCTCACCCGGGACAATCAAGAGCGGGGCCAACGTCCTGACTTTC; CDR3aa: CASSPGTIKSGANVLTF
j_gene: TRBJ1-1; len: 13; v_gene: TRBV5-4; d_gene: TRBD1; CDR3nt: TGTGCCAGCAGCACGGACAGGGACACTGAAGCTTTCTTT; CDR3aa: CASSTDRDTEAFF
j_gene: TRBJ2-3; len: 16; v_gene: TRBV9; d_gene: -; CDR3nt: TGTGCCAGCAGCGTAGGTCGGTCGGAGGGTTCAGGCACGCAGTATTTT; CDR3aa: CASSVGRSEGSGTQYF
j_gene: TRBJ2-7; len: 13; v_gene: TRBV27; d_gene: -; CDR3nt: TGTGCCAGCAGCTTTCAGGGGCAGGACGAGCAGTACTTC; CDR3aa: CASSFQGQDEQYF
j_gene: TRBJ2-2; len: 14; v_gene: TRBV6-5; d_gene: TRBD1; CDR3nt: TGTGCCAGCACCCGGGACAGGTCTTCTGGGGAGCTGTTTTTT; CDR3aa: CASTRDRSSGELFF
j_gene: TRBJ1-5; len: 13; v_gene: TRBV29-1; d_gene: TRBD1; CDR3nt: TGCAGCGTGACAGGGGGGCCATCTCAGCCCCAGCATTTT; CDR3aa: CSVTGGPSQPQHF